This TCR beta chain stems from a study of blood T cells in healthy people across ages. V was clipped by 7 bases and J by 5 bases; unmatched bases: 14. The CDR3 loop spans 16 amino acids. Germline CDR1 SNHLY, CDR2 FYNNEI. The authors ran a second PCR of 7 to 11 cycles using a sample-barcoded 5' primer and a J-beta primer mix. TCRdb processed the 5' RACE reads anew with MiXCR; each CDR3 protein has one entry. Counted here are around 1,000,000 distinct CDR3 sequences, around 25% occurring once; the ten biggest clones make up about 0.72%. This clonotype appeared a few times. Another study also made use of these data, one on T cells of mothers and their children.

The chain employs TRBV2 and TRBJ2-5; 9 bases fit TRBD2. Specimen: blood. The clonotype comes from a girl aged 2 to 9 in good health. The CDR3 reads CASNLVTAGGDETQYF. The CDR3 nucleotides read TGTGCCAGCAATCTCGTTACAGCGGGAGGAGACGAGACCCAGTACTTC.